These 5 T cell receptor beta chains were sequenced from one sample in a study of cytomegalovirus exposure and HLA in healthy donors. The PCR had 60 Vbeta and 13 Jbeta primers. Assay used: immunoSEQ multiplex PCR; TCRdb lists only in-frame clones, some missing. The sample holds 150,000 to 200,000 clones, approximately 67% seen once. Sample: PBMCs. The receptors were sampled from a woman aged 18-29 years in good health and CMV-seropositive.

V gene TRBV7-8 combines with J gene TRBJ1-2; D uncertain. CDR3 size: 13 residues. The germline V gene encodes CDR1 SGHVS and CDR2 FQNEAQ. V lost 7 bases and J 7 bases, leaving 16 bases between the germline ends. The CDR3 spells CASTGMARGGYTF. CDR3 bases: TGTGCCAGCACCGGGATGGCGCGCGGTGGCTACACCTTC.

The V call is TRBV7-9, the J call TRBJ2-7, with 7 bases aligning to TRBD1. Trimming took 4 bases from V and 7 from J; bases not matched to a gene: 4. The germline V gene encodes CDR1 SEHNR and CDR2 FQNEAQ (reference sequence). The CDR3 extends over 12 amino acids. The CDR3 DNA follows: TGTGCCAGCAGCTCAACAGGGGATGAGCAGTACTTC. Residues: CASSSTGDEQYF.

This clone showed up just a few times. The chain joins TRBV28 to TRBJ2-4, with 13 bases identical to TRBD2. The V gene end was trimmed by 6 bases and the J gene end by 5 bases; junction bases not matched to a gene: 22. Looked up from germline, CDR1 is MDHEN and CDR2 is SYDVKM. The CDR3 consists of 21 residues. CDR3 amino acids: CASSPGTSGIVLGARQNIQYF. CDR3 sequence (DNA): TGTGCCAGCAGCCCTGGGACTAGCGGGATAGTTTTGGGAGCGCGCCAAAACATTCAGTACTTC.

V usage is TRBV4-2 and J usage is TRBJ2-7; TRBD2 is a possible D gene (5 bases). Germline V gives CDR1 LGHNA, CDR2 YNFKEQ. This CDR3 comprises 16 residues. V lost 0 bases, J lost 3 bases, and 15 bases lay in between. DNA for the CDR3: TGTGCCAGCAGCCAAGACCAGCGGCACATCGGCTACGAGCAGTACTTC. The encoded protein is CASSQDQRHIGYEQYF.

The gene calls are TRBV29-1 and TRBJ2-3, with 9 bases lining up with TRBD2. V trimming: 4 bases; J trimming: 4 bases; junction bases outside the gene matches: 9. This CDR3 is 15 amino acids long. Germline V gene sequence: CDR1 SQVTM, CDR2 ANQGSEA. DNA of the CDR3: TGCAGCGTTGCGTTATATAGCGGGAGCGCAGATACGCAGTATTTT. Protein sequence: CSVALYSGSADTQYF.